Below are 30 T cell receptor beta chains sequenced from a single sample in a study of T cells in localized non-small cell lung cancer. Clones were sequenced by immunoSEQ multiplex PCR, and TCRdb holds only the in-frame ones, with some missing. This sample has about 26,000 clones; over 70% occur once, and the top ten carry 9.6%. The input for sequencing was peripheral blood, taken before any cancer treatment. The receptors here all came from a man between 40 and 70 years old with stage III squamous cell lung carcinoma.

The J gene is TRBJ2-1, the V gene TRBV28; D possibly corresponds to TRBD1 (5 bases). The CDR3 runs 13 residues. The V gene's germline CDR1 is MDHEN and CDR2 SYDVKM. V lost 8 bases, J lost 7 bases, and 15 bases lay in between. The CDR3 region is CASGHSMGNEQFF. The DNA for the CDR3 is TGTGCCAGCGGACACTCTATGGGGAATGAGCAGTTCTTC. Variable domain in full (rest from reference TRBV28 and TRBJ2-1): DVKVTQSSRYLVKRTGEKVFLECVQDMDHENMFWYRQDPGLGLRLIYFSYDVKMKEKGDIPEGYSVSREKKERFSLILESASTNQTSMYLCASGHSMGNEQFFGPGTRLTVL.

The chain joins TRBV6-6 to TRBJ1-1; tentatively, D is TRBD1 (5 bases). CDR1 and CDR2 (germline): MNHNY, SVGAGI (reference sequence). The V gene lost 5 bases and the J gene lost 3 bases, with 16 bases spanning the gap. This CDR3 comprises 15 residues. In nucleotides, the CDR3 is TGTGCCAGCAGTGACGGTGCGGCAGGGTACACTGAAGCTTTCTTT. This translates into CASSDGAAGYTEAFF.

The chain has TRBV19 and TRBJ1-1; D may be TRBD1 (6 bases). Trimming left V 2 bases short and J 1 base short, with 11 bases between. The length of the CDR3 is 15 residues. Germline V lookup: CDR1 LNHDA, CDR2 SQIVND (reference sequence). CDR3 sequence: CASSIPVGQNTEAFF. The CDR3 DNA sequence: TGTGCCAGTAGTATACCAGTGGGACAGAACACTGAAGCTTTCTTT.

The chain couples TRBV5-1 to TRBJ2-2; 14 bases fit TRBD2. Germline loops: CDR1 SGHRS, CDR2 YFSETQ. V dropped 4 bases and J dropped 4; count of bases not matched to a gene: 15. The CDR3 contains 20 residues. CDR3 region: CASSPKPTGLAGAGTGELFF. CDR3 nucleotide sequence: TGCGCCAGCAGCCCTAAGCCCACGGGACTAGCGGGAGCAGGCACCGGGGAGCTGTTTTTT.

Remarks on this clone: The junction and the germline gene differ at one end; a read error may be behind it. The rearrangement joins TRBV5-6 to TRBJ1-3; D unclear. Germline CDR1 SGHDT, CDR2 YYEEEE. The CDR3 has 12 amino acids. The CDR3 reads CASSFSANTIYF. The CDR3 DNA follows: TGTGCCAGCAGCTTCTCTGCAAACACCATATATTTT.

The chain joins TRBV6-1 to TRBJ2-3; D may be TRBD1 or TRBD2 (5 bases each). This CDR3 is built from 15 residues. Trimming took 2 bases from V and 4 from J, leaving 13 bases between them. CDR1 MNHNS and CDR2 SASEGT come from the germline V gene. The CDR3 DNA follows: TGTGCCAGCAGTGAATGGGGACGCGGCCCAGATACGCAGTATTTT. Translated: CASSEWGRGPDTQYF.

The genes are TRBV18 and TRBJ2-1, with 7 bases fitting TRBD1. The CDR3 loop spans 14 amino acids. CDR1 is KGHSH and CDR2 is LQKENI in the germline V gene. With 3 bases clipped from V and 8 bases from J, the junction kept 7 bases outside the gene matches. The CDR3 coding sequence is TGTGCCAGCTCACCCAACAGGGGAAAGGATGAGCAGTTCTTC. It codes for CASSPNRGKDEQFF.

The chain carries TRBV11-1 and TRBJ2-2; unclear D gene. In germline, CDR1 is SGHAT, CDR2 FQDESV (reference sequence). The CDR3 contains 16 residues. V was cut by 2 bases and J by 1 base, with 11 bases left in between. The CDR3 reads CASSLTEPLNTGELFF. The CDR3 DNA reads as TGTGCCAGCAGCTTAACTGAACCCTTGAACACCGGGGAGCTGTTTTTT.

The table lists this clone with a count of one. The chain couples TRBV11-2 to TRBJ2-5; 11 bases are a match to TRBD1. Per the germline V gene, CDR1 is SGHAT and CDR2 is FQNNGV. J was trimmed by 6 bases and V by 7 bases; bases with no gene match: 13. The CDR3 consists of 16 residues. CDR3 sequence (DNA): TGTGCCAGCACGCAACCCGGGACAGGGGGTGGTAAGACCCAGTACTTC. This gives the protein CASTQPGTGGGKTQYF. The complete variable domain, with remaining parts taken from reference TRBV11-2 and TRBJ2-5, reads EAGVAQSPRYKIIEKRQSVAFWCNPISGHATLYWYQQILGQGPKLLIQFQNNGVVDDSQLPKDRFSAERLKGVDSTLKIQPAKLEDSAVYLCASTQPGTGGGKTQYFGPGTRLLVL.

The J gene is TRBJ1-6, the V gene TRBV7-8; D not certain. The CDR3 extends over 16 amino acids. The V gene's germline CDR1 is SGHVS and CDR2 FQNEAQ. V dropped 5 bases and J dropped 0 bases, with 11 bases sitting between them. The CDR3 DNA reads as TGTGCCAGCAGCCTCCAGGATATCTCCTATAATTCACCCCTCCACTTT. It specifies CASSLQDISYNSPLHF.

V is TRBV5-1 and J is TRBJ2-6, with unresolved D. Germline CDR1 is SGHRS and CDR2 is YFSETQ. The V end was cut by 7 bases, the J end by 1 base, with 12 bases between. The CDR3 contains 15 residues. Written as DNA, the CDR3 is TGCGCCAGCCAAACCCATCGGTCTGGGGCCAACGTCCTGACTTTC. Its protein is CASQTHRSGANVLTF.

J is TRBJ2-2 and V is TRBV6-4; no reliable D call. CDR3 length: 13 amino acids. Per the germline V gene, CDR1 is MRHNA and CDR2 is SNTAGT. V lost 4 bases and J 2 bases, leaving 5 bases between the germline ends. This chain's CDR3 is CASSAANTGELFF. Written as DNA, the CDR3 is TGTGCCAGCAGTGCGGCCAACACCGGGGAGCTGTTTTTT.

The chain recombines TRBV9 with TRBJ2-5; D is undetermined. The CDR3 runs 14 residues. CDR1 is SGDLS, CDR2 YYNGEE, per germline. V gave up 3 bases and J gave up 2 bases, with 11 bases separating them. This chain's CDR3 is CASSGTGTQETQYF. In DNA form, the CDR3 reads TGTGCCAGCAGCGGGACGGGCACACAAGAGACCCAGTACTTC.

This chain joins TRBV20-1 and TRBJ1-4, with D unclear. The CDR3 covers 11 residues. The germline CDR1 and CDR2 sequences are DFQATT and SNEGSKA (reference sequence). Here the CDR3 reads CSTSLNEKLFF. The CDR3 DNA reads TGCAGCACCTCGCTTAATGAAAAACTGTTTTTT.

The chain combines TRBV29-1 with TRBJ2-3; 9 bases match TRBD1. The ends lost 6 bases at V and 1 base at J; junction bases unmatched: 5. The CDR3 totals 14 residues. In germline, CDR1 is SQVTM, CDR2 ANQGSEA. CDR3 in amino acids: CSVRRTGGTDTQYF. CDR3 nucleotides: TGCAGCGTGAGACGGACAGGGGGCACAGATACGCAGTATTTT.

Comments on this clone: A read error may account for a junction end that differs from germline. The CDR3 bases are TGCGCCAGCGGTGAGGGCCCTGGGGCCAACGTCCTGACTTTC. Translation gives CASGEGPGANVLTF. The V gene is TRBV10-2, the J gene TRBJ2-6, with D maybe TRBD2 (5 bases). CDR1 WSHSY and CDR2 SAAADI come from the germline V gene. This CDR3 has 14 residues.

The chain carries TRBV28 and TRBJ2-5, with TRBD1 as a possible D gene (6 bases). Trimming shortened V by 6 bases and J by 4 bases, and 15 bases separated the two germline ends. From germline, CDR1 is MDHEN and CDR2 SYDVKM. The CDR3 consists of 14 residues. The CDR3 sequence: CASRVTGIAETQYF. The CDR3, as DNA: TGTGCCAGCAGGGTTACAGGGATAGCAGAGACCCAGTACTTC.

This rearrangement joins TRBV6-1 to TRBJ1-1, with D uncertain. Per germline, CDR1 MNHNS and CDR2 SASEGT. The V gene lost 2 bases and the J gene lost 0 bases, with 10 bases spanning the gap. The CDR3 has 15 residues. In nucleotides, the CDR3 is TGTGCCAGCAGTGAAATTAGGCGGCTGAACACTGAAGCTTTCTTT. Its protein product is CASSEIRRLNTEAFF.

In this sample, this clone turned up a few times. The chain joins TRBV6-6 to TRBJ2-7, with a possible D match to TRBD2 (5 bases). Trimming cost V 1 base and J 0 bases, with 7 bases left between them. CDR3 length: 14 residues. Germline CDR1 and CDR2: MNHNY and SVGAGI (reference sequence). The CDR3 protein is CASSYWRSSYEQYF. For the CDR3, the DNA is TGTGCCAGCAGTTACTGGAGGAGCTCCTACGAGCAGTACTTC.

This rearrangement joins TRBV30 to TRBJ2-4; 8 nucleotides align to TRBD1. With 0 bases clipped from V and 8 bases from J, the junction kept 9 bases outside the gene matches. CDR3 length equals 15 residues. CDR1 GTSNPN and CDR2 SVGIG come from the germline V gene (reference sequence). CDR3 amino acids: CAWSVGQGLMDIQYF. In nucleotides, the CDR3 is TGTGCCTGGAGTGTAGGACAGGGACTCATGGACATTCAGTACTTC.

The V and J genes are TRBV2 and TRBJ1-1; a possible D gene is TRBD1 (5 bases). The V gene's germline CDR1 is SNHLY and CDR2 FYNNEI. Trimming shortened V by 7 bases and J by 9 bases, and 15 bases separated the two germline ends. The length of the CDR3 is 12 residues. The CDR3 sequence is CASTQKGAQAFF. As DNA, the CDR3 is TGTGCCAGCACTCAGAAAGGGGCACAAGCTTTCTTT.

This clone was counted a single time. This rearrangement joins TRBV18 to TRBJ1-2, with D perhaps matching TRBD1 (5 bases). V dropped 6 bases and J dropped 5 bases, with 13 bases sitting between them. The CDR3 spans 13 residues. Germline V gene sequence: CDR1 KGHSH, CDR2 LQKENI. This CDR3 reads CASSPGEGYGYTF. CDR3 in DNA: TGTGCCAGCTCCCCCGGCGAGGGGTATGGCTACACCTTC.

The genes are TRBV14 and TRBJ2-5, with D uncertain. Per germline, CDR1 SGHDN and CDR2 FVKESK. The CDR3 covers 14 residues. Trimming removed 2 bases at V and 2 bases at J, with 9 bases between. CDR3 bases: TGTGCCAGCAGCCAAAACCTGGGACAAGAGACCCAGTACTTC. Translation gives CASSQNLGQETQYF.

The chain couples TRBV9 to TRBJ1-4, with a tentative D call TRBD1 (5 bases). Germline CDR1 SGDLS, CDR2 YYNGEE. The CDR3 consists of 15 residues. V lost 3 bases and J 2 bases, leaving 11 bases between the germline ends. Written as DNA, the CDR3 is TGTGCCAGCAGCGCGGAGGGGTTCACTAATGAAAAACTGTTTTTT. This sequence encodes CASSAEGFTNEKLFF.

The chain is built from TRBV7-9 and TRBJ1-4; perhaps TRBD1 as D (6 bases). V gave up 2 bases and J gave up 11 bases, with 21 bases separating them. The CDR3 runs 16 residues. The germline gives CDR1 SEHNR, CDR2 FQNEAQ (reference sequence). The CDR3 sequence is CASSLPNLTGSVKLFF. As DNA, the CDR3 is TGTGCCAGCAGCTTACCCAATCTGACAGGTTCGGTCAAACTGTTTTTT.

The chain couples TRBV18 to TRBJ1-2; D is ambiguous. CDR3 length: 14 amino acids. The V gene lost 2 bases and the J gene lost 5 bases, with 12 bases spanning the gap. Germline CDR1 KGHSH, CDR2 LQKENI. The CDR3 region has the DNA TGTGCCAGCTCACCAGCGGAGGGCACGTATGGCTACACCTTC. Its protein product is CASSPAEGTYGYTF.

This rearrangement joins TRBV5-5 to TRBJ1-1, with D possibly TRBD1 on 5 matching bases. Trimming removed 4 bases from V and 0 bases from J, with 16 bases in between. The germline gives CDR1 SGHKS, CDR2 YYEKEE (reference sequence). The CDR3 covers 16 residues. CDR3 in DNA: TGTGCCAGCAGCCCTCGGGGGGACGGTTTGAACACTGAAGCTTTCTTT. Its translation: CASSPRGDGLNTEAFF.

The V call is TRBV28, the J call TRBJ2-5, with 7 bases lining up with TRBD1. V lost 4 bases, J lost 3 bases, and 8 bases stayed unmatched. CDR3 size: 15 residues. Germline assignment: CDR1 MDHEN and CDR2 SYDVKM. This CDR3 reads CASSSGQKYEETQYF. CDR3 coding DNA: TGTGCCAGCAGTTCGGGACAGAAATATGAAGAGACCCAGTACTTC. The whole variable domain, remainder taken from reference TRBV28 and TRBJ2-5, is DVKVTQSSRYLVKRTGEKVFLECVQDMDHENMFWYRQDPGLGLRLIYFSYDVKMKEKGDIPEGYSVSREKKERFSLILESASTNQTSMYLCASSSGQKYEETQYFGPGTRLLVL.

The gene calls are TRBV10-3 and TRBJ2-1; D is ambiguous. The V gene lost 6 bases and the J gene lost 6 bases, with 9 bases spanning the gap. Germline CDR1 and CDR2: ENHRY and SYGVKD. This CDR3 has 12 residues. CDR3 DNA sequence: TGTGCCATCAGCTCCCCGATCAATGAGCAGTTCTTC. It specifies CAISSPINEQFF.

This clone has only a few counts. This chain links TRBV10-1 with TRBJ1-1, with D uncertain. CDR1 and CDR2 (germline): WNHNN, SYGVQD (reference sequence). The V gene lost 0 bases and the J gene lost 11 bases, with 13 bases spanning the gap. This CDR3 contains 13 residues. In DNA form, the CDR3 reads TGCGCCAGCAGTGAGTCTCGCCACGGATGGGCTTTCTTT. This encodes CASSESRHGWAFF.